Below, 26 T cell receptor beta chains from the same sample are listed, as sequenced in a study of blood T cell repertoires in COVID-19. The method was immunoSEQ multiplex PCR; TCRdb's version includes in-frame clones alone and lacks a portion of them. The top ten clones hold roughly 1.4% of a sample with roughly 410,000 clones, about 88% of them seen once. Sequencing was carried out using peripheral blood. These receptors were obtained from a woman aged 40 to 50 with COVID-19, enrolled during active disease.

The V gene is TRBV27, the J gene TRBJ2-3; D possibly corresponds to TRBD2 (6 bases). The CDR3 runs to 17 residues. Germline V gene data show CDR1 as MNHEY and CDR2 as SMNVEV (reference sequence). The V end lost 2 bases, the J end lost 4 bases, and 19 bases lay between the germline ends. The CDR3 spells CASSLTPGRTHPDTQYF. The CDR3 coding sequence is TGTGCCAGCAGTTTAACCCCGGGGAGGACCCACCCAGATACGCAGTATTTT.

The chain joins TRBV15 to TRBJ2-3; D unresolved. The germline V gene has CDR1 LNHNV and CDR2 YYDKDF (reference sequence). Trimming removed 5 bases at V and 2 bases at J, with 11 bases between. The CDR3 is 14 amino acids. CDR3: CATSVRSSTDTQYF. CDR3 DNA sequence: TGTGCCACCAGCGTTAGGAGTTCCACAGATACGCAGTATTTT.

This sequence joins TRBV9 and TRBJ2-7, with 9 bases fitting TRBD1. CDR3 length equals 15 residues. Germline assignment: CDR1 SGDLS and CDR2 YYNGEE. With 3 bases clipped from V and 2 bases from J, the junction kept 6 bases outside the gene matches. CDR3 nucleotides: TGTGCCAGCAGCGACGACAGGGGGGGAACCTACGAGCAGTACTTC. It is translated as CASSDDRGGTYEQYF.

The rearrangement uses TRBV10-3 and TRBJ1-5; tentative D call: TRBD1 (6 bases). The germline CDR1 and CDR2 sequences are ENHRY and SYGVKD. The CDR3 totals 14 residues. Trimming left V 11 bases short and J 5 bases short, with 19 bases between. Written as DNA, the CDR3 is TGTGCCTCCCGGGGGGGGCAGGTCGATCAGCCCCAGCATTTT. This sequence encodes CASRGGQVDQPQHF.

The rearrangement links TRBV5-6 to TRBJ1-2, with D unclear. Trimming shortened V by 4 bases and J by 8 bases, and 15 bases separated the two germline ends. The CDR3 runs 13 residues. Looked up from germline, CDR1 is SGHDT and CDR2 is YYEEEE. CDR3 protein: CASSVNSGGGYTF. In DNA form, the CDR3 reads TGTGCCAGCAGCGTAAACAGTGGAGGAGGCTACACCTTC. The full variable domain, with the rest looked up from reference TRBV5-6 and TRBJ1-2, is DAGVTQSPTHLIKTRGQQVTLRCSPKSGHDTVSWYQQALGQGPQFIFQYYEEEERQRGNFPDRFSGHQFPNYSSELNVNALLLGDSALYLCASSVNSGGGYTFGSGTRLTVV.

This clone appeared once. The CDR3: CASSPRLAGRTDTQYF. The DNA of the CDR3 is TGTGCCAGCAGTCCGCGACTAGCGGGGCGCACAGATACGCAGTATTTT. The chain combines TRBV6-2 or TRBV6-3 with TRBJ2-3, with 11 bases aligning to TRBD2. Germline CDR1 is MNHEY and CDR2 is SVGEGT. The V segment lost 5 bases and the J segment 1 base; nucleotides outside the gene matches: 5. The CDR3 extends over 16 amino acids.

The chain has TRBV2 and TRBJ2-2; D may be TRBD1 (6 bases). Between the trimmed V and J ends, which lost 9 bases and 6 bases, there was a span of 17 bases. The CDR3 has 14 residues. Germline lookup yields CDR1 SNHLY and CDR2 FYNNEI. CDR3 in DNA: TGTGCCAGGCGCCAGCCGACAGGTCCCGGGGAGCTGTTTTTT. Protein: CARRQPTGPGELFF.

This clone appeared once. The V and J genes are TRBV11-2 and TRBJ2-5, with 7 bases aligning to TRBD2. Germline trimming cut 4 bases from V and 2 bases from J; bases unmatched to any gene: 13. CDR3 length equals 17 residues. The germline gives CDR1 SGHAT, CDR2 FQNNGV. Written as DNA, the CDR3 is TGTGCCAGCAGCTCAGAACGGGCGGGGAGGGGTCAAGAGACCCAGTACTTC. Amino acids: CASSSERAGRGQETQYF.

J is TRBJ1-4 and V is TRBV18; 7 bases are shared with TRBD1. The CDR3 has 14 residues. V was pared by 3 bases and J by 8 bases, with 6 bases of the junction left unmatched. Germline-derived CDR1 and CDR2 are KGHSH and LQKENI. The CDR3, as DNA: TGTGCCAGCTCACCCCCCGACAGGGAAGAAAAACTGTTTTTT. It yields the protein CASSPPDREEKLFF.

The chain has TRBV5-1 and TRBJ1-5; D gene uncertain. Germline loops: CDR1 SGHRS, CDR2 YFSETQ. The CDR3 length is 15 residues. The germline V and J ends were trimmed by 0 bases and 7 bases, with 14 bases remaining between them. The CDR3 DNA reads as TGCGCCAGCAGCTTGGAATCTGCGGTAGGCCAGCCCCAGCATTTT. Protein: CASSLESAVGQPQHF.

The CDR3 here is CASSFVDSYNEQFF. The CDR3 DNA follows: TGTGCCAGCAGCTTCGTGGACAGCTACAATGAGCAGTTCTTC. V is TRBV5-4 and J is TRBJ2-1, with D possibly matching TRBD1 (6 bases). V was clipped by 2 bases and J by 3 bases, with 9 bases between them. The CDR3 runs to 14 residues. Germline V CDR1 and CDR2: SGHNT, YYREEE (reference sequence).

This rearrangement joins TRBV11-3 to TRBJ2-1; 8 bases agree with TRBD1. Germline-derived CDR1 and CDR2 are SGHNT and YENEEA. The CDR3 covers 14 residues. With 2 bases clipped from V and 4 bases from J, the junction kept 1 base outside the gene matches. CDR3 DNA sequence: TGTGCCAGCAGCTTAAGACAGGGGTACAATGAGCAGTTCTTC. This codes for CASSLRQGYNEQFF.

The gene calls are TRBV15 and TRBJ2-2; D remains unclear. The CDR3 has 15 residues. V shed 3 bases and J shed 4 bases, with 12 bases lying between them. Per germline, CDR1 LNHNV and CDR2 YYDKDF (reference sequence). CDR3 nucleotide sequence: TGTGCCACCAGCAGCAGCGAGTCAACCACCGGGGAGCTGTTTTTT. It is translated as CATSSSESTTGELFF.

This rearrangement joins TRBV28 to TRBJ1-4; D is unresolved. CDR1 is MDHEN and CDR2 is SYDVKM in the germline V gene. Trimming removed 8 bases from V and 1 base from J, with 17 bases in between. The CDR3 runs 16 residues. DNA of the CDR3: TGTGCCAGCCGGAACCTCGGGGAGGGAACTAATGAAAAACTGTTTTTT. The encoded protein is CASRNLGEGTNEKLFF.

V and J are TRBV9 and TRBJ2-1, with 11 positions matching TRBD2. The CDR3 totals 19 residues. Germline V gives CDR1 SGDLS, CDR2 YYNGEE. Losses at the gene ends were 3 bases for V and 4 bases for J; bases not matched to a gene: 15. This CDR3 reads CASSGGVGSGRAAYNEQFF. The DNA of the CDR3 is TGTGCCAGCAGCGGCGGCGTGGGTAGCGGGAGGGCCGCTTACAATGAGCAGTTCTTC.

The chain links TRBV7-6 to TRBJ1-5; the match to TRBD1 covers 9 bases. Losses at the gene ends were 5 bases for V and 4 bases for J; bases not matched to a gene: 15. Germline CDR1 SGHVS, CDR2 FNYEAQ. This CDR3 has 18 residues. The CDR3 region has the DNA TGTGCCAGCAGCCGCCTTCCTCCGACAGGGGGTAGGAATCAGCCCCAGCATTTT. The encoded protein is CASSRLPPTGGRNQPQHF.

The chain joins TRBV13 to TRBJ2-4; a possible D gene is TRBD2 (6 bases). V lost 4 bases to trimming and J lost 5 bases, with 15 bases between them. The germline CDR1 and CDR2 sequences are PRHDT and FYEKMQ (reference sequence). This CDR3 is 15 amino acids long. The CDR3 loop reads CASSSLGTSQNIQYF. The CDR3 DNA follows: TGTGCCAGCAGCTCGTTGGGGACTTCACAAAACATTCAGTACTTC.

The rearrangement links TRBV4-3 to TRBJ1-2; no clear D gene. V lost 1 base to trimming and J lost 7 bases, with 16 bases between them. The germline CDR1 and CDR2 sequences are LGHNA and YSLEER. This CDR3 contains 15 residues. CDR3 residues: CASSQVGPGSGGYTF. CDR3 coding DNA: TGCGCCAGCAGCCAAGTGGGCCCAGGTAGTGGTGGCTACACCTTC.

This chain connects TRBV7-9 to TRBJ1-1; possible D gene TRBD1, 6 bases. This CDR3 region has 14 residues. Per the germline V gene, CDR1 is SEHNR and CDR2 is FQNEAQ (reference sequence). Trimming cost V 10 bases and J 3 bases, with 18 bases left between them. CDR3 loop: CATLGGVTDTEAFF. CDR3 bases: TGTGCCACCCTAGGGGGGGTCACGGACACTGAAGCTTTCTTT.

The CDR3 protein is CASRPGHYTGELFF. As DNA, the CDR3 is TGTGCCAGCAGGCCGGGACATTACACCGGGGAGCTGTTTTTT. The J gene is TRBJ2-2, the V gene TRBV7-2, with D possibly TRBD1 on 6 matching bases. V lost 6 bases and J lost 3, with 11 bases in between. The germline gives CDR1 SGHTA, CDR2 FQGNSA. The CDR3 has 14 residues.

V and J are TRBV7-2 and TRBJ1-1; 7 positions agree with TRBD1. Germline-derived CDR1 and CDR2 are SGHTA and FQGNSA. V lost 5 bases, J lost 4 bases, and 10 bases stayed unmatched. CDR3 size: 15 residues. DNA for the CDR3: TGTGCCAGCAGCCCCAGACAGGGCAAGATCACTGAAGCTTTCTTT. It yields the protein CASSPRQGKITEAFF.

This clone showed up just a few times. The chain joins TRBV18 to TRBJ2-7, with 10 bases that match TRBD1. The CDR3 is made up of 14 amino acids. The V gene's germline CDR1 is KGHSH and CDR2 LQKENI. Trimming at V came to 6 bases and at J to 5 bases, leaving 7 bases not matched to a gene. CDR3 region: CASSLDRGPDEQYF. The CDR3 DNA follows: TGTGCCAGCTCTCTTGACAGGGGGCCGGACGAGCAGTACTTC.

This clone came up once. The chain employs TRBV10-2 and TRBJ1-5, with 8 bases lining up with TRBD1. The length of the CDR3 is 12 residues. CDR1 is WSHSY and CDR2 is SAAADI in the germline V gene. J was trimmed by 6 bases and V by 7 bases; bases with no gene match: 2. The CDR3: CASTTGAQPQHF. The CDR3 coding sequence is TGCGCCAGCACGACAGGGGCTCAGCCCCAGCATTTT.

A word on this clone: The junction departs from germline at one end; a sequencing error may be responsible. For the CDR3, the DNA is TGTGCTAGCAGACTAGTGGAGTTATCTAATGAAAAACTGTTTTTT. Protein product: CASRLVELSNEKLFF. The chain is built from TRBV7-7 and TRBJ1-4; unclear D gene. Germline V lookup: CDR1 SSHAT, CDR2 FNYEAQ (reference sequence). There are 15 residues in the CDR3.

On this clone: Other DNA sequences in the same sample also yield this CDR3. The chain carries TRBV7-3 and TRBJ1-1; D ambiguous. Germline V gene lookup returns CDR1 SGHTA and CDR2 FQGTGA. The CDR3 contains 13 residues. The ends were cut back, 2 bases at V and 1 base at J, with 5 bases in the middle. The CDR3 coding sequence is TGTGCCAGCAGCTTACGACAGAACACTGAAGCTTTCTTT. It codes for CASSLRQNTEAFF.

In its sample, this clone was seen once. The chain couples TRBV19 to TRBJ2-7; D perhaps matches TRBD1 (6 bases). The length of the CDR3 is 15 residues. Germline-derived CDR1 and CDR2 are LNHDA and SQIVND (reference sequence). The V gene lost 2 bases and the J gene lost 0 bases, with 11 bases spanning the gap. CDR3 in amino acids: CASSITRGSSYEQYF. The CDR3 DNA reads TGTGCCAGTAGTATAACCAGGGGTAGCTCCTACGAGCAGTACTTC.